The entry that follows covers one T cell receptor beta chain sequence. This specimen comes from a study of control samples from healthy donors and cancer patients. Data came from immunoSEQ multiplex PCR; TCRdb stores just in-frame clones and leaves some out. The listing contains about 200,000 clones. The source of this sequence is a woman between 25 and 40 years old in good health. Sample: blood.

The CDR3 spells CASSPASGEQFF. The CDR3 DNA is TGTGCCAGCAGCCCGGCCTCGGGTGAGCAGTTCTTC. The chain links TRBV13 to TRBJ2-1; D not resolved. The CDR3 spans 12 residues. From germline, CDR1 is PRHDT and CDR2 FYEKMQ (reference sequence). The V end lost 5 bases, the J end lost 9 bases, and 11 bases lay between the germline ends.